This T cell receptor (beta chain) was captured by sequencing in a study of cytomegalovirus exposure and HLA in healthy donors. Study in general: Membership in the Caucasian-associated ancestry cluster was found for approximately 85% of 398 genotyped donors.

Researchers ran the PCR with 60 Vbeta and 13 Jbeta primers. Profiled with immunoSEQ multiplex PCR; TCRdb holds only in-frame clones, not every one. The sample holds 140,000 to 150,000 clones, 75% to 80% seen once. The CDR3 extends over 12 amino acids. Germline V gene data show CDR1 as SGHTS and CDR2 as YDEGEE. V lost 4 bases and J lost 7, with 9 bases in between. Overall study results and limits: Productive rates of about 90% or about 30% were seen for most TCR beta V segments in an earlier analysis. Highly shared sequence variants in one cluster were likely a sequencing artifact. In vitro confirmation showed three CMV-associated chains to be CMV antigen specific.

Comments on this clone: Antigen: not known.

The chain uses TRBV5-8 and TRBJ2-1; D perhaps matches TRBD1 (6 bases). This receptor was identified in a man aged 40-55 years in good health and CMV-seropositive. Sample: PBMCs. The DNA for the CDR3 is TGTGCCAGCAGCCTCACAGGGAATGAGCAGTTCTTC. Translating gives CASSLTGNEQFF.